The clone carrying this T cell receptor beta chain was seen more than once but under ten times. This specimen comes from a study of T-cell memory formation after mild COVID-19. TCRdb re-called the 5' RACE reads through MiXCR, storing one row per CDR3 protein. The repertoire has about 180,000 distinct CDR3 sequences, approximately 16% of them found once; the top ten carry approximately 2.2%. The CDR3 runs 16 residues. Germline assignment: CDR1 SGHAT and CDR2 FQNNGV. Trimming cost V 1 base and J 4 bases; bases outside gene matches: 5. The TCR comes from an adult woman who had mild COVID-19 (a few samples of this study predate the infection). Cell type and time point are not known. The source material was PBMCs or a T cell subset sorted from them (not recorded which). The gene calls are TRBV11-2 and TRBJ2-3; 10 positions match TRBD1. The CDR3 sequence: CASSLAGTGVSDTQYF. The DNA of the CDR3 is TGTGCCAGCAGCTTAGCAGGGACAGGGGTGTCAGATACGCAGTATTTT.